Sequencing of this T cell receptor (beta chain) was carried out in a study of T cell repertoires in cytomegalovirus infection. Study-wide background: Matching HLA type and CMV infection were both indicated by public TCR beta signatures. Broader study findings: CMV carriers having the relevant HLA were flagged by cumulative public TCR beta family frequency. Clonotype analysis showed dominance of the ex vivo response by HLA-C-restricted CMV-specific TCR beta clonotypes.

TCRdb passed the reads through MiXCR, listing each CDR3 protein once. The profile covers about 52,000 distinct CDR3 sequences, with around a fifth appearing a single time and roughly 77% taken by the ten largest. Notes on this clonotype: As yet, its antigen is unknown.

Per the germline V gene, CDR1 is MNHEY and CDR2 is SVGEGT. Deletions cut 0 bases from V and 5 bases from J, with 10 bases between. There are 14 residues in the CDR3. The sample consisted of CD8+ T cells from cultured PBMCs, taken from culture after CMV antigen stimulation. This clonotype was sampled from a human donor in good health (CMV status not recorded). Some clones in this sample may be carry-over from other donors' samples. V is TRBV6-2 or TRBV6-3 and J is TRBJ1-1; D uncertain. The CDR3 DNA reads TGTGCCAGCAGTTACTCGAGAGGGTTTACTGAAGCTTTCTTT. Protein product: CASSYSRGFTEAFF.